Listed below are T cell receptor beta chains from one sample, sequenced in a study of shared clonotypes between healthy human individuals. The protocol was immunoSEQ multiplex PCR, while the TCRdb copy is restricted to in-frame clones and leaves out a portion. The sample yields 850,000 to 1,200,000 clones, under 80% seen once. Sequences were obtained from memory CD4+ T cells sorted from blood. The receptors stem from a man between 18 and 35 years old in good health. CDR3s include the opening cysteine and the closing phenylalanine or tryptophan.

CDR3 protein: CASSYSGEGTEAFF
V gene: TRBV6-1
J gene: TRBJ1-1

CDR3 protein: CASSLDEGSPLHF
V gene: TRBV5-1
J gene: TRBJ1-6

CDR3 protein: CASSTQGYEQYF
V gene: TRBV18
J gene: TRBJ2-7

CDR3 protein: CASSLGGRREETQYF
V gene: TRBV7-9
J gene: TRBJ2-5

CDR3 protein: CASSPGWTTQETQYF
V gene: TRBV4-1
J gene: TRBJ2-5

CDR3 protein: CASSMYSGNTIYF
V gene: TRBV19
J gene: TRBJ1-3

CDR3 protein: CASSHETSGASYEQYF
V gene: TRBV18
J gene: -

CDR3 protein: CASSFDRKGYTF
V gene: TRBV14
J gene: TRBJ1-2

CDR3 protein: CAITRGGAGELFF
V gene: TRBV10-3
J gene: TRBJ2-2

CDR3 protein: CASSQASVSYNEQFF
V gene: TRBV6-6
J gene: TRBJ2-1

CDR3 protein: CASSLAPGETQYF
V gene: TRBV5-1
J gene: TRBJ2-5

CDR3 protein: CASSPMAPQINEQYF
V gene: TRBV18
J gene: TRBJ2-7

CDR3 protein: CASSQNNRARGGTDTQYF
V gene: TRBV11-2
J gene: TRBJ2-3

CDR3 protein: CASTPNRDRGRIYGYTF
V gene: TRBV19
J gene: TRBJ1-2

CDR3 protein: CASSLEGTDEKLFF
V gene: TRBV5-1
J gene: TRBJ1-4

CDR3 protein: CASSSMTSGRENEQFF
V gene: TRBV11-3
J gene: TRBJ2-1